A selection of T cell receptor beta chains follows, all from one sample in a study of CD8 T cells in Susac syndrome. TCRdb called the immunoSEQ multiplex PCR reads again in MiXCR, with one record for every CDR3 protein. Of 130,000 to 150,000 distinct CDR3 sequences detected, approximately 95% appear once; the ten largest clones hold approximately 0.25%. Material for sequencing was CD8+ T cells from PBMCs. These receptors all come from a human donor in good health. Both conserved end residues are part of each CDR3. The order of the fields is clone size, V gene, J gene, D gene, CDR3 length, CDR3 protein, CDR3 DNA. D genes are given only for firm matches. Only some rows state a clone size, as once, few, many or a class for expanded clones.

-	TRBV30	TRBJ2-6	-	17	CAWSARRDVPGANVLTF	TGTGCCTGGAGTGCACGGCGGGACGTTCCTGGGGCCAACGTCCTGACTTTC
-	TRBV7-9	TRBJ1-1	-	13	CASSSSTVAEAFF	TGTGCCAGCAGCTCTTCGACCGTAGCTGAAGCTTTCTTT
-	TRBV7-9	TRBJ2-1	TRBD2	15	CASSWGLAGTGEQFF	TGTGCCAGCAGCTGGGGACTAGCGGGAACGGGTGAGCAGTTCTTC
-	TRBV30	TRBJ2-2	TRBD1	14	CAWTPTGDTGELFF	TGTGCCTGGACCCCAACAGGGGACACCGGGGAGCTGTTTTTT
-	TRBV9	TRBJ2-1	TRBD2	15	CASSLGLAGRNEQFF	TGTGCCAGCAGCTTGGGACTAGCGGGAAGGAATGAGCAGTTCTTC
-	TRBV2	TRBJ2-5	-	15	CASSDGTEYQETQYF	TGTGCCAGCAGTGATGGGACTGAGTACCAAGAGACCCAGTACTTC
-	TRBV29-1	TRBJ1-1	TRBD1	11	CSATGYTEAFF	TGCAGCGCGACAGGGTACACTGAAGCTTTCTTT
once	TRBV30	TRBJ2-5	-	14	CAWSVRGGGETQYF	TGTGCCTGGAGTGTTCGTGGGGGTGGAGAGACCCAGTACTTC
-	TRBV9	TRBJ2-1	-	16	CASSVGSSGVGNEQFF	TGTGCCAGCAGCGTAGGTAGTAGCGGAGTAGGCAATGAGCAGTTCTTC
-	TRBV30	TRBJ1-4	-	13	CAWSYGTNEKLFF	TGTGCCTGGAGTTACGGCACTAATGAAAAACTGTTTTTT
-	TRBV28	TRBJ1-5	-	11	CASSVYQPQHF	TGTGCCAGCAGTGTTTATCAGCCCCAGCATTTT
-	TRBV27	TRBJ2-7	-	13	CASSEQGSYEQYF	TGTGCCAGCAGTGAACAGGGTTCCTACGAGCAGTACTTC
-	TRBV27	TRBJ2-3	-	15	CASGPAGPSTDTQYF	TGTGCCAGCGGGCCGGCGGGTCCTAGCACAGATACGCAGTATTTT
once	TRBV9	TRBJ1-1	TRBD1	19	CASSVGYGASGTGNTEAFF	TGTGCCAGCAGCGTAGGGTACGGGGCCTCCGGGACAGGGAACACTGAAGCTTTCTTT
-	TRBV27	TRBJ2-1	-	13	CASSPGGLREQFF	TGTGCCAGCAGTCCTGGCGGTCTCCGTGAGCAGTTCTTC
-	TRBV29-1	TRBJ2-1	TRBD2	16	CSVEGRLAGGPREQFF	TGCAGCGTTGAAGGGAGGCTAGCGGGAGGGCCGCGAGAGCAGTTCTTC
few	TRBV6-2/TRBV6-3	TRBJ1-5	-	13	CASSLGGVQPQHF	TGTGCCAGCAGTCTGGGGGGAGTTCAGCCCCAGCATTTT
once	TRBV2	TRBJ1-5	-	12	CASKDQNQPQHF	TGTGCCAGCAAGGATCAAAATCAGCCCCAGCATTTT
-	TRBV29-1	TRBJ2-1	-	14	CSVILANSYNEQFF	TGCAGCGTCATCCTAGCGAACTCCTACAATGAGCAGTTCTTC
-	TRBV27	TRBJ2-3	-	13	CATRGLLTDTQYF	TGTGCCACCCGGGGCCTACTCACAGATACGCAGTATTTT
-	TRBV20-1	TRBJ1-5	-	12	CSARDKYQPQHF	TGCAGTGCTAGAGATAAATATCAGCCCCAGCATTTT
-	TRBV2	TRBJ2-1	-	15	CASRDSGVSYNEQFF	TGTGCCAGCAGGGATAGCGGCGTCTCCTACAATGAGCAGTTCTTC
once	TRBV30	TRBJ2-3	TRBD2	16	CAWSEPGLAGPDTQYF	TGTGCCTGGAGTGAACCGGGACTAGCGGGACCAGATACGCAGTATTTT
-	TRBV5-6	TRBJ1-2	-	16	CASSFSADLGLYGYTF	TGTGCCAGCAGCTTTTCGGCAGACTTGGGACTCTATGGCTACACCTTC
-	TRBV24-1	TRBJ2-2	TRBD1	16	CATSDYRQGDTGELFF	TGTGCCACCAGTGACTACCGACAGGGAGACACCGGGGAGCTGTTTTTT
-	TRBV29-1	TRBJ1-1	-	10	CSVEDNPAFF	TGCAGCGTTGAAGATAATCCAGCTTTCTTT
-	TRBV5-8	TRBJ1-5	-	14	CASSLGGRDQPQHF	TGTGCCAGCAGCTTGGGGGGGAGGGATCAGCCCCAGCATTTT
-	TRBV14	TRBJ1-1	-	14	CATSPRVSNTEAFF	TGTGCCACCAGCCCCCGGGTCAGTAACACTGAAGCTTTCTTT
-	TRBV27	TRBJ2-2	-	14	CASQAGQNTGELFF	TGTGCCAGCCAAGCGGGTCAGAACACCGGGGAGCTGTTTTTT
-	TRBV5-1	TRBJ2-1	-	14	CASSLDWPYNEQFF	TGCGCCAGCAGCCTAGACTGGCCCTACAATGAGCAGTTCTTC
-	TRBV24-1	TRBJ1-2	-	12	CATSGGANGYTF	TGTGCCACTTCCGGGGGCGCGAATGGCTACACCTTC
-	TRBV20-1	TRBJ2-7	TRBD1	13	CSAIGQVGHEQYF	TGCAGTGCTATTGGACAGGTCGGACACGAGCAGTACTTC
-	TRBV5-6	TRBJ2-1	-	14	CASSAGTLNNEQFF	TGTGCCAGCAGCGCCGGGACTTTAAACAATGAGCAGTTCTTC
-	TRBV2	TRBJ2-7	-	13	CASSEGEAYEQYF	TGTGCCAGCAGTGAAGGTGAAGCCTACGAGCAGTACTTC
-	TRBV23-1	TRBJ1-2	-	12	CAAVGGGGGYTF	TGCGCCGCAGTTGGTGGGGGTGGTGGCTACACCTTC
-	TRBV6-5	TRBJ1-2	-	14	CASSYEGLNYGYTF	TGTGCCAGCAGTTACGAGGGGTTAAACTATGGCTACACCTTC
-	TRBV25-1	TRBJ2-1	-	14	CASSVNPLYNEQFF	TGTGCCAGCAGTGTTAATCCCCTTTACAATGAGCAGTTCTTC
-	TRBV4-1	TRBJ2-7	TRBD1	15	CASSQVHSTGAEQYF	TGCGCCAGCAGCCAAGTCCACTCTACAGGGGCCGAGCAGTACTTC
-	TRBV7-9	TRBJ2-3	-	17	CASSRTRESASTDTQYF	TGTGCCAGCAGCAGAACCCGAGAGAGTGCTAGCACAGATACGCAGTATTTT
-	TRBV6-5	TRBJ1-2	TRBD1	16	CASSYTTGPANYGYTF	TGTGCCAGCAGTTATACGACAGGGCCGGCTAACTATGGCTACACCTTC
-	TRBV9	TRBJ2-3	-	15	CASSGRELSTDTQYF	TGTGCCAGCAGCGGGCGAGAACTAAGCACAGATACGCAGTATTTT
-	TRBV4-2	TRBJ2-7	-	13	CASSQEQGYEQYF	TGTGCCAGCAGCCAAGAACAGGGTTACGAGCAGTACTTC
once	TRBV5-1	TRBJ2-3	-	15	CASSLLGGSTDTQYF	TGCGCCAGCAGCTTGTTGGGAGGTAGCACAGATACGCAGTATTTT
-	TRBV19	TRBJ1-5	-	13	CASSTRPLDAQHF	TGTGCCAGTAGCACTCGACCCTTAGATGCCCAGCATTTT
-	TRBV3-1	TRBJ2-3	-	14	CASSQVLAVDTQYF	TGTGCCAGCAGCCAAGTTCTAGCAGTGGATACGCAGTATTTT
once	TRBV29-1	TRBJ1-2	-	11	CSVQERHGYTF	TGCAGCGTTCAGGAGAGGCATGGCTACACCTTC
-	TRBV5-6	TRBJ2-1	TRBD1	17	CASRQGRILSSYNEQFF	TGTGCCAGCCGACAGGGCCGTATCTTGAGCTCCTACAATGAGCAGTTCTTC
-	TRBV9	TRBJ1-2	-	13	CASSVSDHYGYTF	TGTGCCAGCAGCGTATCTGACCACTATGGCTACACCTTC
-	TRBV4-2	TRBJ2-3	-	13	CASSQPGGDTQYF	TGTGCCAGCAGCCAACCGGGGGGCGATACGCAGTATTTT
once	TRBV28	TRBJ1-2	TRBD1	14	CASSLVQGDYGYTF	TGTGCCAGCAGTTTGGTACAGGGGGACTATGGCTACACCTTC
-	TRBV9	TRBJ2-7	-	14	CASSVEAGAYEQYF	TGTGCCAGCAGCGTAGAGGCCGGAGCCTACGAGCAGTACTTC
once	TRBV27	TRBJ2-7	-	13	CASSIRAGNEQYF	TGTGCCAGCAGTATTAGGGCAGGCAACGAGCAGTACTTC